The source of this TCR beta chain is a study of blood T cell repertoires in COVID-19. Study at large: The cDNA or gDNA used as material had been derived from T cells, B-cell-depleted T cells, or PBMCs.

Per the study methods: Estimation of nucleated cell counts was performed using reference gene primer amplification. Libraries were prepared by immunoSEQ multiplex PCR; TCRdb keeps only in-frame clonotypes and omits some of them. Clone size and V and J calls were adopted from that table, with D and trimming inferred from the DNA. The sample lists about 26,000 clones, 70% to 90% occurring once. The CDR3 contains 14 residues. The germline gives CDR1 SNHLY, CDR2 FYNNEI. The V end was cut by 4 bases, the J end by 10 bases, with 16 bases between. This clone has just a few counts. The rearrangement joins TRBV2 to TRBJ2-2, with unresolved D. Sequencing used peripheral blood. This clonotype was sampled from a human donor in a cohort sampled during active COVID-19. Written as DNA, the CDR3 is TGTGCCAGCAGTGGGGTCTTTCAGGTCGCGGAGCTGTTTTTT. Residues: CASSGVFQVAELFF.